Listed here is a single T cell receptor beta chain. The CDR3 sequence is 14 residues long. V gave up 4 bases and J gave up 3 bases, with 12 bases separating them. The V gene's germline CDR1 is KGHSH and CDR2 LQKENI. The record originates from a study of blood T cell repertoires in COVID-19. Turning to the study itself: Whether acute or convalescent, the COVID-19 samples came from the United States, Italy and Spain.

In the original analysis: Estimates of nucleated cell counts were drawn from the amplification of reference gene primers. Sequencing used immunoSEQ multiplex PCR; TCRdb keeps in-frame clones, though not all of them. Clone size and V and J calls were adopted from that table, with D and trimming inferred from the DNA. Among roughly 100,000 clones listed, 87% were seen once. The sequencing sample was made of peripheral blood. The TCR comes from a man aged 50 to 60 in a cohort sampled during active COVID-19. V usage is TRBV18 and J usage is TRBJ2-5, with a possible D match to TRBD1 (5 bases). The CDR3 here is CASSRAREKETQYF. In DNA form, the CDR3 reads TGTGCCAGCTCACGGGCCAGGGAAAAAGAGACCCAGTACTTC.